The 23 T cell receptor beta chains below all came from one sample that was sequenced in a study of OX40 agonist ivuxolimab in advanced cancers. Libraries were built with the immunoSEQ multiplex PCR assay. TCRdb retrieved this table from immuneACCESS and kept in-frame rearrangements only. Not all clones are present; in checked studies, unresolved V genes account for under half, and no reason is known for the remainder. The table for this sample lists some 95,000 clones; 92% of them were counted only once. The biggest ten clones account for roughly 0.5% of the sample. The sequences come from CD4+ or CD8+ T cells sorted from blood, collected in a trial of the OX40 agonist ivuxolimab. The receptors were gathered from an adult with an advanced solid tumor such as melanoma, head and neck, liver or kidney cancer.

The rearrangement uses TRBV30 and TRBJ1-1; D gene unclear. Germline assignment: CDR1 GTSNPN and CDR2 SVGIG (reference sequence). The CDR3 is 13 residues long. The V gene lost 2 bases and the J gene lost 1 base, with 8 bases spanning the gap. Here the CDR3 DNA reads TGTGCCTGGAGTTCAGAGGCGAACACTGAAGCTTTCTTT. Residues: CAWSSEANTEAFF.

This chain joins TRBV6-1 and TRBJ2-5, with unresolved D. The germline V gene has CDR1 MNHNS and CDR2 SASEGT. This CDR3 is 11 amino acids long. V lost 4 bases and J 2 bases, leaving 2 bases between the germline ends. DNA for the CDR3: TGTGCCAGCAGTGCGCAAGAGACCCAGTACTTC. This translates into CASSAQETQYF.

This sequence joins TRBV11-2 and TRBJ2-1, with no clear D. From germline, CDR1 is SGHAT and CDR2 FQNNGV. This CDR3 is 14 amino acids long. V was cut by 3 bases and J by 5 bases, with 11 bases left in between. The CDR3 reads CASSLWSGNNEQFF. The CDR3 nucleotides read TGTGCCAGCAGCTTGTGGTCTGGAAACAATGAGCAGTTCTTC.

The chain uses TRBV5-1 and TRBJ2-7; D is unresolved. The CDR3 extends over 13 amino acids. Per the germline V gene, CDR1 is SGHRS and CDR2 is YFSETQ. V was shortened by 5 bases and J by 2 bases, with 11 bases between the two germline ends. As DNA, the CDR3 is TGCGCCAGCAGACGGGCCTCCCCCTACGAGCAGTACTTC. It is translated as CASRRASPYEQYF.

V and J are TRBV7-8 and TRBJ2-3, with TRBD1 as a possible D gene (5 bases). CDR1 and CDR2 from the germline V gene are SGHVS and FQNEAQ. Trimming removed 7 bases from V and 2 bases from J, with 16 bases in between. The CDR3 length is 15 residues. For the CDR3, the DNA is TGTGCCAGCAATCAGGCCCAGGGTCCCACAGATACGCAGTATTTT. It translates to CASNQAQGPTDTQYF.

The chain combines TRBV21-1 with TRBJ1-4. TRBV21-1 is given as a pseudogene. The CDR3 length is 10 residues. For the CDR3, the DNA is TGTGCCAGCATGTTAGAAAAACTGTTTTTT. Translating gives CASMLEKLFF.

The V gene is TRBV6-1, the J gene TRBJ1-4, with D uncertain. The germline V and J ends were trimmed by 4 bases and 0 bases, with 9 bases remaining between them. Germline lookup yields CDR1 MNHNS and CDR2 SASEGT. This CDR3 spans 15 amino acids. The CDR3 region is CASSVFSATNEKLFF. The CDR3 DNA reads as TGTGCCAGCAGTGTATTTTCTGCAACTAATGAAAAACTGTTTTTT.

The chain recombines TRBV2 with TRBJ1-1, with no clear D. CDR3 length equals 12 residues. Per the germline V gene, CDR1 is SNHLY and CDR2 is FYNNEI. Between the trimmed V and J ends, which lost 7 bases and 7 bases, there was a span of 13 bases. The CDR3 region is CASKGESREAFF. CDR3 DNA sequence: TGTGCCAGCAAGGGTGAATCGCGTGAAGCTTTCTTT. Variable domain in full (rest from reference TRBV2 and TRBJ1-1): EPEVTQTPSHQVTQMGQEVILRCVPISNHLYFYWYRQILGQKVEFLVSFYNNEISEKSEIFDDQFSVERPDGSNFTLKIRSTKLEDSAMYFCASKGESREAFFGQGTRLTVV.

In this sample, this clone turned up a few times. V and J are TRBV9 and TRBJ2-1; TRBD1 matches at 9 bases. This CDR3 region has 15 residues. V trimming: 0 bases; J trimming: 7 bases; junction bases outside the gene matches: 5. Germline CDR1 reads SGDLS; CDR2 reads YYNGEE. This CDR3 is CASSVEQGARNEQFF. The CDR3 DNA reads TGTGCCAGCAGCGTAGAACAGGGGGCGAGAAATGAGCAGTTCTTC.

The J gene is TRBJ2-2, the V gene TRBV6-6; maybe TRBD1 (5 bases). Germline V gene data show CDR1 as MNHNY and CDR2 as SVGAGI (reference sequence). The CDR3 contains 14 residues. Trimming took off 2 bases at V and 6 bases at J, with 10 bases between the two ends. CDR3 bases: TGTGCCAGCAGTTACGACAGCAGCGCCGGGGAGCTGTTTTTT. Translating it yields CASSYDSSAGELFF.

The J gene is TRBJ1-6, the V gene TRBV6-6; TRBD1 aligns across 8 bases. V was pared by 5 bases and J by 10 bases, with 10 bases of the junction left unmatched. The CDR3 is 15 amino acids. Germline lookup yields CDR1 MNHNY and CDR2 SVGAGI (reference sequence). The CDR3, as DNA: TGTGCCAGCAGTCATCCCCCCGACAGGGGCTCACCCCTCCACTTT. Its translation is CASSHPPDRGSPLHF.

CDR3 amino acids: CASSIGQGSAFF. In DNA, the CDR3 is TGTGCCAGTAGTATCGGGCAGGGTTCGGCTTTCTTT. The chain joins TRBV19 to TRBJ1-1; D perhaps matches TRBD1 (5 bases). Trimming cost V 3 bases and J 11 bases, with 13 bases left between them. CDR3 length equals 12 residues. CDR1 and CDR2 (germline): LNHDA, SQIVND (reference sequence).

This clone was found a few times. V usage is TRBV5-1 and J usage is TRBJ2-3; 7 positions match TRBD2. V was clipped by 4 bases and J by 0 bases; unmatched bases: 11. Germline V gene sequence: CDR1 SGHRS, CDR2 YFSETQ. CDR3 length: 17 residues. This CDR3 reads CASSPLNSGVSTDTQYF. The CDR3 region has the DNA TGCGCCAGCAGCCCACTAAACAGCGGGGTGAGCACAGATACGCAGTATTTT.

The V and J genes are TRBV5-8 and TRBJ2-3; D remains ambiguous. Germline loops: CDR1 SGHTS, CDR2 YDEGEE. There are 14 residues in the CDR3. The V end was cut by 0 bases, the J end by 4 bases, with 9 bases between. The CDR3 DNA reads TGTGCCAGCAGCTTGGATTCTTACCCAGATACGCAGTATTTT. Its protein is CASSLDSYPDTQYF.

CDR3 region: CASSETGVFSGNTIYF. Here the CDR3 DNA reads TGTGCCAGCAGCGAGACAGGGGTCTTCTCTGGAAACACCATATATTTT. This rearrangement joins TRBV9 to TRBJ1-3, with 8 bases identical to TRBD1. Germline CDR1 reads SGDLS; CDR2 reads YYNGEE. With 3 bases clipped from V and 0 bases from J, the junction kept 5 bases outside the gene matches. This CDR3 spans 16 amino acids.

This chain joins TRBV5-1 and TRBJ2-3; D may be TRBD1 (6 bases). This CDR3 has 14 residues. Per the germline V gene, CDR1 is SGHRS and CDR2 is YFSETQ. Trimming stripped 0 bases from V and 5 bases from J, with 10 bases between. The CDR3 protein is CASSLGGRGDTQYF. The DNA for the CDR3 is TGCGCCAGCAGCTTGGGGGGGCGCGGAGATACGCAGTATTTT. Drawing the rest from reference TRBV5-1 and TRBJ2-3, the complete variable domain is KAGVTQTPRYLIKTRGQQVTLSCSPISGHRSVSWYQQTPGQGLQFLFEYFSETQRNKGNFPGRFSGRQFSNSRSEMNVSTLELGDSALYLCASSLGGRGDTQYFGPGTRLTVL.

This rearrangement joins TRBV7-9 to TRBJ1-6; a weak D match, TRBD1 (5 bases). In germline, CDR1 is SEHNR, CDR2 FQNEAQ (reference sequence). CDR3 length equals 17 residues. Between the trimmed V and J ends, which lost 0 bases and 7 bases, there was a span of 16 bases. CDR3 sequence: CASSLAGSGFGNSPLHF. In DNA form, the CDR3 reads TGTGCCAGCAGCTTAGCGGGGTCAGGGTTCGGGAATTCACCCCTCCACTTT.

J is TRBJ2-6 and V is TRBV14; the D gene is possibly TRBD1 (5 bases). V dropped 1 base and J dropped 4 bases, with 20 bases sitting between them. The CDR3 consists of 19 residues. Looked up from germline, CDR1 is SGHDN and CDR2 is FVKESK. In nucleotides, the CDR3 is TGTGCCAGCAGCCAAGTAAGGGGCAGGGTCTTCTCCGGGGCCAACGTCCTGACTTTC. Translated: CASSQVRGRVFSGANVLTF.

The J gene is TRBJ1-2, the V gene TRBV15; 8 bases are shared with TRBD1. The CDR3 consists of 14 residues. The V segment lost 2 bases and the J segment 8 bases; nucleotides outside the gene matches: 7. CDR1 LNHNV and CDR2 YYDKDF come from the germline V gene (reference sequence). CDR3 in DNA: TGTGCCACCAGCAGAAGACAGGGGTTAGAGGGCTACACCTTC. It yields the protein CATSRRQGLEGYTF.

The V and J genes are TRBV28 and TRBJ2-7, with 10 bases fitting TRBD1. The CDR3 is 15 amino acids. Germline assignment: CDR1 MDHEN and CDR2 SYDVKM. Germline trimming cut 5 bases from V and 7 bases from J; bases unmatched to any gene: 11. The CDR3 here is CASSAPGQGPGEQYF. In nucleotides, the CDR3 is TGTGCCAGCAGTGCACCGGGACAGGGGCCGGGGGAGCAGTACTTC.

The chain couples TRBV11-3 to TRBJ1-2, with 9 bases that match TRBD1. Germline loops: CDR1 SGHNT, CDR2 YENEEA. This CDR3 region has 17 residues. Unmatched junction bases numbered 9, after V lost 0 bases and J lost 4 bases. CDR3 sequence: CASSLDGTGHSPYGYTF. The CDR3 DNA reads as TGTGCCAGCAGCTTAGACGGGACAGGGCATTCGCCCTATGGCTACACCTTC.

CDR3 nucleotides: TGTGCCAGCAGTCACAGGGGGGATACGCAGTATTTT. Its translation: CASSHRGDTQYF. The chain recombines TRBV6-6 with TRBJ2-3; 8 bases fit TRBD1. Per germline, CDR1 MNHNY and CDR2 SVGAGI (reference sequence). CDR3 length: 12 residues. Unmatched junction bases numbered 1, after V lost 5 bases and J lost 6 bases.

This chain connects TRBV30 to TRBJ2-7; D remains ambiguous. V lost 0 bases and J lost 0, with 3 bases in between. This CDR3 has 12 amino acids. From germline, CDR1 is GTSNPN and CDR2 SVGIG (reference sequence). CDR3 region: CAWSVVSYEQYF. The CDR3 DNA is TGTGCCTGGAGTGTCGTCTCCTACGAGCAGTACTTC. Looking up the rest from reference TRBV30 and TRBJ2-7 gives the full variable domain: SQTIHQWPATLVQPVGSPLSLECTVEGTSNPNLYWYRQAAGRGLQLLFYSVGIGQISSEVPQNLSASRPQDRQFILSSKKLLLSDSGFYLCAWSVVSYEQYFGPGTRLTVT.